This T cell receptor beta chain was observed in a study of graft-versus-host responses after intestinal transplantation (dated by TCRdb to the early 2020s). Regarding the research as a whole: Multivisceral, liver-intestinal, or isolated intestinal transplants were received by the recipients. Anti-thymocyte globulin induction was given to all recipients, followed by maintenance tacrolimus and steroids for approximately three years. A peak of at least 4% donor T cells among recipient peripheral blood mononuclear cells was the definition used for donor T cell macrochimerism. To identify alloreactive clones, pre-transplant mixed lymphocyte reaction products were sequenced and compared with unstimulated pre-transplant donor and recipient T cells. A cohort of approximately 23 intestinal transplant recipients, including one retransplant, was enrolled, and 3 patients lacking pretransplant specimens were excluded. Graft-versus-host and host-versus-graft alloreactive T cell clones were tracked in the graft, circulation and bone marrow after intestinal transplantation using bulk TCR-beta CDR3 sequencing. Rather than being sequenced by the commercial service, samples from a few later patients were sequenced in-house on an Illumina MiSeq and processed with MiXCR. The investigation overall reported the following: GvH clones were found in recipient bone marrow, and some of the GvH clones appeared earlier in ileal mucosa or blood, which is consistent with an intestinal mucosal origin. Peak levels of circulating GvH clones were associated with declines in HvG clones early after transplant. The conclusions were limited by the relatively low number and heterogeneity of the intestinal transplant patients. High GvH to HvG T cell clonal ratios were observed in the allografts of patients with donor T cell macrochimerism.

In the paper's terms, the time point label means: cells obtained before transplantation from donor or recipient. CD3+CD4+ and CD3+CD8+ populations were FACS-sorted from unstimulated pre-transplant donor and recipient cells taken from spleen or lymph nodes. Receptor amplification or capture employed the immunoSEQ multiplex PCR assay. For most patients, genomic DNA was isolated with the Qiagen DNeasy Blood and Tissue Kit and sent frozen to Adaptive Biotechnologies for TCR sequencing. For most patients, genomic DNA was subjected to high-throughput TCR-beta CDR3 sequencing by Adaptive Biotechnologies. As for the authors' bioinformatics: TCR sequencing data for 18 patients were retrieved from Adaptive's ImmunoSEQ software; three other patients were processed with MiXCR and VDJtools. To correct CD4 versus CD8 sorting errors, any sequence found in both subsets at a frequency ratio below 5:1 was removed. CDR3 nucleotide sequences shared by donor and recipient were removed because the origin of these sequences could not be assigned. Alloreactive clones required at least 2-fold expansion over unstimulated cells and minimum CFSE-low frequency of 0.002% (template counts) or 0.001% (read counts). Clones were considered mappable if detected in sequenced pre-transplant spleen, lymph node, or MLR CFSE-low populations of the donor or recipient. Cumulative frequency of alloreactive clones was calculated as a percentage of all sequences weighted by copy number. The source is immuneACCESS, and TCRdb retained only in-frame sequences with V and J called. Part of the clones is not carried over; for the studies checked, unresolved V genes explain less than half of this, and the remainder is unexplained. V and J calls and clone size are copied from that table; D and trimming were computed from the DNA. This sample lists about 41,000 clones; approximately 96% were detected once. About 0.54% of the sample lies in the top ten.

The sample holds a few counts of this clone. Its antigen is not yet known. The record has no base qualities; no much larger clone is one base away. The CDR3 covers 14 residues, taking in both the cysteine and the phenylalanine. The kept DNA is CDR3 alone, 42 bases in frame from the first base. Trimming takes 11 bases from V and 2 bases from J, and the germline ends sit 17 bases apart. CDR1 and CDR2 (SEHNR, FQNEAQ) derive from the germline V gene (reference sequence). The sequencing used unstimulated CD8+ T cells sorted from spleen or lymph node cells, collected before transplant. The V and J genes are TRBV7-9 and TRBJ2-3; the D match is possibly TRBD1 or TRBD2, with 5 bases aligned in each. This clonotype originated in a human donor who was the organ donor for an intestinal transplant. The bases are TGTGCCTCCGGGGCAGCGGACAACACAGATACGCAGTATTTT. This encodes CASGAADNTDTQYF. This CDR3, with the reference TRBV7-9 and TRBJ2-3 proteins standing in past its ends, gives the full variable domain DTGVSQNPRHKITKRGQNVTFRCDPISEHNRLYWYRQTLGQGPEFLTYFQNEAQLEKSRLLSDRFSAERPKGSFSTLEIQRTEQGDSAMYLCASGAADNTDTQYFGPGTRLTVL.